Below, 20 T cell receptor beta chains from the same sample are listed, as sequenced in a study of cytomegalovirus exposure and HLA in healthy donors. 60 Vbeta and 13 Jbeta primers were used in PCR. Method: immunoSEQ multiplex PCR; TCRdb's copy keeps in-frame clones and lacks some. The repertoire consists of about 130,000 clones, with 74% occurring once and the leading ten covering 4% to 5%. Sequenced input: PBMCs. The receptors shown here come from a woman aged 45-65 years in good health and CMV-seropositive.

CDR3 DNA: TGTGCCAGCAGAGAGAGTTCCTACAATGAGCAGTTCTTC. Protein sequence: CASRESSYNEQFF. The chain couples TRBV2 to TRBJ2-1; D remains ambiguous. CDR3 length: 13 residues. Germline assignment: CDR1 SNHLY and CDR2 FYNNEI. Trimming shortened V by 6 bases and J by 1 base, and 7 bases separated the two germline ends.

Turning to this clone: Relative to the germline gene, one junction end is altered; a read error may explain this. The chain employs TRBV7-9 and TRBJ2-7, with unresolved D. Germline CDR1 reads SEHNR; CDR2 reads FQNEAQ (reference sequence). CDR3 length: 14 amino acids. CDR3 residues: CSSSFMQNSLEQYF. The CDR3 DNA reads TGTTCCAGCAGCTTTATGCAGAATTCTCTCGAGCAGTACTTC. Full variable domain (missing parts from reference TRBV7-9 and TRBJ2-7): DTGVSQNPRHKITKRGQNVTFRCDPISEHNRLYWYRQTLGQGPEFLTYFQNEAQLEKSRLLSDRFSAERPKGSFSTLEIQRTEQGDSAMYLCSSSFMQNSLEQYFGPGTRLTVT.

With respect to this clone: Since no conserved phenylalanine or tryptophan closes the CDR3, a read error is the likely cause. The genes are TRBV7-3 and TRBJ2-7; 14 bases are shared with TRBD2. Trimming at V came to 3 bases and at J to 5 bases, leaving 3 bases not matched to a gene. Germline V gene sequence: CDR1 SGHTA, CDR2 FQGTGA. The CDR3 contains 15 residues. The DNA for the CDR3 is TGTGCCAGCAGCTTTCGGACTAGCGGGGGGCACGAGCAGTACCTC. The encoded protein is CASSFRTSGGHEQYL.

About this clone itself: Other DNA sequences in the sample encode the same CDR3. V gene TRBV9 combines with J gene TRBJ2-3; a possible D gene is TRBD1 (6 bases). The CDR3 totals 15 residues. CDR1 is SGDLS, CDR2 YYNGEE, per germline. V was cut by 2 bases and J by 1 base, with 11 bases left in between. CDR3 residues: CASSVTGDGTDTQYF. CDR3 DNA: TGTGCCAGCAGCGTGACAGGCGACGGCACAGATACGCAGTATTTT. The full variable domain, its missing parts supplied by reference TRBV9 and TRBJ2-3, is DSGVTQTPKHLITATGQRVTLRCSPRSGDLSVYWYQQSLDQGLQFLIQYYNGEERAKGNILERFSAQQFPDLHSELNLSSLELGDSALYFCASSVTGDGTDTQYFGPGTRLTVL.

CDR3 residues: CASSPTRQTANSPLHF. CDR3 sequence (DNA): TGTGCCAGCTCACCAACCCGACAGACTGCGAATTCACCCCTCCACTTT. The rearrangement links TRBV18 to TRBJ1-6, with D maybe TRBD1 (5 bases). CDR3 size: 16 residues. Trimming shortened V by 2 bases and J by 7 bases, and 15 bases separated the two germline ends. Germline CDR1 KGHSH, CDR2 LQKENI.

V is TRBV5-1 and J is TRBJ1-1; 8 positions match TRBD1. The CDR3 runs 16 residues. The V gene end was trimmed by 6 bases and the J gene end by 6 bases; junction bases not matched to a gene: 16. Germline CDR1 and CDR2: SGHRS and YFSETQ. The CDR3 sequence is CASTLQGALPVAEAFF. The CDR3 coding sequence is TGCGCCAGCACCCTTCAGGGGGCTCTCCCCGTAGCTGAAGCTTTCTTT.

This clone came up a few times. The rearrangement links TRBV30 to TRBJ1-2; 9 bases match TRBD1. V shed 2 bases and J 1 base; nucleotides not matched to a gene: 8. The CDR3 consists of 16 residues. The V gene's germline CDR1 is GTSNPN and CDR2 SVGIG (reference sequence). The chain's CDR3 is CAWSNPGTGNNYGYTF. In nucleotides, the CDR3 is TGTGCCTGGAGTAACCCCGGGACAGGGAATAACTATGGCTACACCTTC. Full variable domain (outside the CDR3, taken from reference TRBV30 and TRBJ1-2): SQTIHQWPATLVQPVGSPLSLECTVEGTSNPNLYWYRQAAGRGLQLLFYSVGIGQISSEVPQNLSASRPQDRQFILSSKKLLLSDSGFYLCAWSNPGTGNNYGYTFGSGTRLTVV.

This clone has only a few counts. The V call is TRBV19, the J call TRBJ1-5; TRBD1 is a possible D gene (6 bases). This CDR3 region has 12 residues. CDR1 and CDR2 from the germline V gene are LNHDA and SQIVND (reference sequence). V lost 9 bases and J 5 bases, leaving 11 bases between the germline ends. CDR3 DNA sequence: TGTGCCAGCAACAGGGTTTATCAGCCCCAGCATTTT. Its translation is CASNRVYQPQHF.

The chain is built from TRBV5-1 and TRBJ2-3; D is perhaps TRBD2 (7 bases). CDR1 and CDR2 (germline): SGHRS, YFSETQ. This CDR3 has 14 amino acids. The germline V and J ends were trimmed by 3 bases and 4 bases, with 12 bases remaining between them. The CDR3 spells CASSSRGASDTQYF. The DNA for the CDR3 is TGCGCCAGCAGCTCTCGGGGGGCCTCAGATACGCAGTATTTT.

The DNA of the CDR3 is TGTGCCAGCAGTTACTCAGGACTTCGTCAGCCCCAGCATTTT. Its translation: CASSYSGLRQPQHF. The chain combines TRBV27 with TRBJ1-5; D not certain. This CDR3 has 14 residues. CDR1 is MNHEY and CDR2 is SMNVEV in the germline V gene (reference sequence). Deletions cut 4 bases from V and 6 bases from J, with 13 bases between.

This chain links TRBV7-3 with TRBJ1-2; 10 nucleotides agree with TRBD1. The junction had 11 bases not matched to a gene; V was cut back by 5 bases and J by 8 bases. The CDR3 is 15 residues long. The germline V gene has CDR1 SGHTA and CDR2 FQGTGA. Written as DNA, the CDR3 is TGTGCCAGCAGCCTGGGACAGGGGTTCTCTGGAGGCTACACCTTC. This translates into CASSLGQGFSGGYTF. The full variable domain, with the rest looked up from reference TRBV7-3 and TRBJ1-2, is GAGVSQTPSNKVTEKGKYVELRCDPISGHTALYWYRQSLGQGPEFLIYFQGTGAADDSGLPNDRFFAVRPEGSVSTLKIQRTERGDSAVYLCASSLGQGFSGGYTFGSGTRLTVV.

The genes are TRBV5-5 and TRBJ2-6, with TRBD1 identical over 9 bases. The V gene end was trimmed by 3 bases and the J gene end by 1 base; junction bases not matched to a gene: 2. Germline values: CDR1 SGHKS, CDR2 YYEKEE (reference sequence). CDR3 length equals 16 residues. CDR3 residues: CASSSGTGSGANVLTF. The CDR3 DNA sequence: TGTGCCAGCAGCTCCGGGACAGGGTCTGGGGCCAACGTCCTGACTTTC.

This sequence joins TRBV29-1 and TRBJ1-2, with a weak D call TRBD1 (5 bases). This CDR3 is 13 amino acids long. Trimming cost V 7 bases and J 7 bases, with 19 bases left between them. The V gene's germline CDR1 is SQVTM and CDR2 ANQGSEA. CDR3 nucleotides: TGCAGCGCATACAGGCTTGATTGGGGTGGCTACACCTTC. It encodes CSAYRLDWGGYTF. The whole variable domain, remainder taken from reference TRBV29-1 and TRBJ1-2, is SAVISQKPSRDICQRGTSLTIQCQVDSQVTMMFWYRQQPGQSLTLIATANQGSEATYESGFVIDKFPISRPNLTFSTLTVSNMSPEDSSIYLCSAYRLDWGGYTFGSGTRLTVV.

J is TRBJ1-2 and V is TRBV5-1, with D uncertain. The CDR3 is made up of 14 amino acids. Per the germline V gene, CDR1 is SGHRS and CDR2 is YFSETQ. V lost 0 bases to trimming and J lost 2 bases, with 8 bases between them. The CDR3 bases are TGCGCCAGCAGCTTGGAGGAGTACAACTATGGCTACACCTTC. It yields the protein CASSLEEYNYGYTF.

This chain connects TRBV5-6 to TRBJ1-1; TRBD1 agrees at 10 bases. V was clipped by 4 bases and J by 0 bases; unmatched bases: 12. Germline CDR1 SGHDT, CDR2 YYEEEE. The CDR3 consists of 18 residues. The DNA of the CDR3 is TGTGCCAGCAGCCCACGGACAGGGGGACGGATGGTGAACACTGAAGCTTTCTTT. It is translated as CASSPRTGGRMVNTEAFF.

In regard to this clone: At one end, the junction sequence differs from germline, possibly due to a read error. This rearrangement joins TRBV7-9 to TRBJ2-7; perhaps TRBD2 as D (5 bases). Germline CDR1 and CDR2: SEHNR and FQNEAQ (reference sequence). This CDR3 is built from 16 residues. The DNA for the CDR3 is TGTTCCAGCAGCCATTTCCTCCGCGGAGGAACCATTGAGCAGTACTTC. This codes for CSSSHFLRGGTIEQYF.

The chain carries TRBV5-4 and TRBJ2-5; 12 positions match TRBD2. The CDR3 consists of 20 residues. The germline V gene encodes CDR1 SGHNT and CDR2 YYREEE (reference sequence). V trimming: 1 base; J trimming: 4 bases; junction bases outside the gene matches: 17. This CDR3 reads CASSLMVASGGAGHLETQYF. Here the CDR3 DNA reads TGTGCCAGCAGCTTGATGGTGGCTAGCGGGGGGGCGGGGCACCTAGAGACCCAGTACTTC. The whole variable domain, remainder taken from reference TRBV5-4 and TRBJ2-5, is ETGVTQSPTHLIKTRGQQVTLRCSSQSGHNTVSWYQQALGQGPQFIFQYYREEENGRGNFPPRFSGLQFPNYSSELNVNALELDDSALYLCASSLMVASGGAGHLETQYFGPGTRLLVL.

V gene TRBV9 combines with J gene TRBJ1-5; TRBD1 is a possible D gene (5 bases). The V and J ends lost 0 bases and 1 base respectively, with 8 bases between them. The CDR3 consists of 15 residues. The germline V gene encodes CDR1 SGDLS and CDR2 YYNGEE. For the CDR3, the DNA is TGTGCCAGCAGCGTAGAGGGGATAAGCAATCAGCCCCAGCATTTT. This sequence encodes CASSVEGISNQPQHF.

The chain is built from TRBV30 and TRBJ1-6; D unresolved. V lost 5 bases, J lost 6 bases, and 11 bases lay in between. Germline CDR1 and CDR2: GTSNPN and SVGIG (reference sequence). The CDR3 contains 13 residues. The CDR3 bases are TGTGCCTGGGCTCACCAGGTTAATTCACCCCTCCACTTT. This encodes CAWAHQVNSPLHF. Variable domain in full (rest from reference TRBV30 and TRBJ1-6): SQTIHQWPATLVQPVGSPLSLECTVEGTSNPNLYWYRQAAGRGLQLLFYSVGIGQISSEVPQNLSASRPQDRQFILSSKKLLLSDSGFYLCAWAHQVNSPLHFGNGTRLTVT.

The gene calls are TRBV7-9 and TRBJ1-2, with 10 bases fitting TRBD1. The V segment lost 2 bases and the J segment 7 bases; nucleotides outside the gene matches: 7. The CDR3 spans 15 residues. Germline V CDR1 and CDR2: SEHNR, FQNEAQ (reference sequence). The CDR3 DNA is TGTGCCAGCAGCTTACTCACCGGGACAGGGGTTGGCTACACCTTC. It encodes CASSLLTGTGVGYTF.